These 32 T cell receptor beta chains were all obtained from the same sample, sequenced in a study of blood T cells in healthy people across ages. Alongside a J-beta primer mix, a sample-barcoded 5' primer served in a second PCR lasting about 7 to 12 cycles. TCRdb used MiXCR to reprocess the 5' RACE reads, holding one entry per CDR3 protein. The sample lists approximately 1,000,000 distinct CDR3 sequences; less than 50% were seen once. Sequencing was carried out using blood. Receptor source: a woman aged 55 to 70 in good health.

This chain links TRBV29-1 with TRBJ2-7; possibly TRBD2 for D (6 bases). This CDR3 is built from 15 residues. Germline CDR1 is SQVTM and CDR2 is ANQGSEA. Trimming stripped 0 bases from V and 2 bases from J, with 14 bases between. The CDR3 region is CSVEDRGTPPYEQYF. CDR3 in DNA: TGCAGCGTTGAAGATCGGGGGACCCCTCCCTACGAGCAGTACTTC.

This sequence joins TRBV29-1 and TRBJ1-2; D gene unclear. This CDR3 has 11 residues. V shed 7 bases and J shed 4 bases, with 10 bases lying between them. Per the germline V gene, CDR1 is SQVTM and CDR2 is ANQGSEA. The chain's CDR3 is CSGRVGYGYTF. The CDR3 region has the DNA TGCAGCGGACGAGTCGGCTATGGCTACACCTTC.

This chain uses TRBV11-1 with TRBJ2-6; D assignment may be TRBD1 or TRBD2 (5 bases each). Trimming cost V 4 bases and J 0 bases, with 28 bases left between them. The CDR3 is 22 residues long. Looked up from germline, CDR1 is SGHAT and CDR2 is FQDESV (reference sequence). The CDR3 region has the DNA TGTGCCAGCAGCTCACCCACCGTCTTTTGGGACGTCGGATCCTCTGGGGCCAACGTCCTGACTTTC. It encodes CASSSPTVFWDVGSSGANVLTF.

The chain uses TRBV12-3 or TRBV12-4 and TRBJ1-5; the D gene is possibly TRBD1 (5 bases). The germline V and J ends were trimmed by 2 bases and 5 bases, with 10 bases remaining between them. The CDR3 is 14 amino acids. The CDR3 sequence: CASSLHGTDQPQHF. DNA of the CDR3: TGTGCCAGCAGTTTACACGGGACGGATCAGCCCCAGCATTTT.

The chain uses TRBV9 and TRBJ2-7, with 9 positions matching TRBD1. The J call may be incorrect, as the DNA end agrees better with TRBJ2-5. This CDR3 region has 14 residues. The germline V gene encodes CDR1 SGDLS and CDR2 YYNGEE. Written as DNA, the CDR3 is TGTGCCAGCAGCGTTACGACAGGGGGGGGGACCCAGTACTTC. It specifies CASSVTTGGGTQYF.

V is TRBV25-1 and J is TRBJ1-2; TRBD1 matches at 9 bases. V was clipped by 4 bases and J by 7 bases; unmatched bases: 4. Per the germline V gene, CDR1 is MGHDK and CDR2 is SYGVNS. The CDR3 is 13 amino acids. This CDR3 reads CASSGQGVGGYTF. The CDR3 DNA reads TGTGCCAGCAGTGGACAGGGGGTGGGTGGCTACACCTTC.

The sample holds a few counts of this clonotype. The V and J genes are TRBV27 and TRBJ2-5; 14 nucleotides match TRBD2. Germline V lookup: CDR1 MNHEY, CDR2 SMNVEV (reference sequence). With V trimmed by 2 bases and J by 4 bases, 6 bases remained unmatched. This CDR3 is 17 amino acids long. CDR3 sequence: CASSLGPGLAGVETQYF. The CDR3 region has the DNA TGTGCCAGCAGTTTAGGGCCGGGACTAGCGGGAGTAGAGACCCAGTACTTC.

The V call is TRBV6-5, the J call TRBJ2-5, with 8 bases lining up with TRBD1. Trimming took 2 bases from V and 1 from J; bases not matched to a gene: 6. The CDR3 length is 16 residues. The germline gives CDR1 MNHEY, CDR2 SVGAGI. The CDR3 nucleotides are TGTGCCAGCAGTTACGCGGATACAGGGGGCCAAGAGACCCAGTACTTC. Translated, it gives CASSYADTGGQETQYF.

The V and J genes are TRBV15 and TRBJ2-3; 11 bases map to TRBD2. CDR3 size: 14 residues. The ends lost 6 bases at V and 5 bases at J; junction bases unmatched: 4. Germline-derived CDR1 and CDR2 are LNHNV and YYDKDF (reference sequence). CDR3 sequence (DNA): TGTGCCACCAGGGGGCTAGCGGGAGGAGATACGCAGTATTTT. Translation gives CATRGLAGGDTQYF.

This clonotype has a handful of counts. V and J are TRBV3-1 and TRBJ2-7, with D unresolved. CDR1 LGHDT and CDR2 YNNKEL come from the germline V gene (reference sequence). The CDR3 loop spans 12 amino acids. The V gene lost 3 bases and the J gene lost 5 bases, with 8 bases spanning the gap. The CDR3 DNA sequence: TGTGCCAGCAGCCACCCGGCCGACGAGCAGTACTTC. Translated: CASSHPADEQYF.

This clonotype has more than one count but fewer than ten. The chain recombines TRBV20-1 with TRBJ2-1, with TRBD2 identical over 10 bases. The CDR3 is 14 amino acids. CDR1 is DFQATT, CDR2 SNEGSKA, per germline (reference sequence). J gave up 9 bases and V 5 bases, and 10 bases lay outside the gene matches. The CDR3 DNA reads TGCAGTGCTCTCCTAGCGGGAGCCGCAGGTGAGCAGTTCTTC. This gives the protein CSALLAGAAGEQFF.

This clonotype was counted between two and nine times. The rearrangement links TRBV12-3 or TRBV12-4 to TRBJ1-4; D is possibly TRBD1 (6 bases). The germline V and J ends were trimmed by 6 bases and 7 bases, with 15 bases remaining between them. This CDR3 has 14 amino acids. The CDR3 sequence: CASSLTGLSEKLFF. The CDR3 DNA is TGTGCCAGCAGCCTGACAGGTTTAAGTGAAAAACTGTTTTTT.

The rearrangement links TRBV7-2 to TRBJ1-5, with D uncertain. The germline V gene has CDR1 SGHTA and CDR2 FQGNSA. There are 14 residues in the CDR3. V lost 2 bases, J lost 4 bases, and 9 bases lay in between. The CDR3 sequence is CASSLLGLNQPQHF. The CDR3, as DNA: TGTGCCAGCAGCTTACTGGGATTGAATCAGCCCCAGCATTTT.

The table lists this clonotype with a few counts. V and J are TRBV2 and TRBJ2-6, with 7 positions matching TRBD1. CDR1 is SNHLY, CDR2 FYNNEI, per germline. The CDR3 runs to 15 residues. J lost 2 bases, V lost 5 bases, and 3 bases had no gene match. CDR3 bases: TGTGCCAGCAGTACAGGGGCCCCTGGGGCCAACGTCCTGACTTTC. As protein: CASSTGAPGANVLTF.

This clonotype has just one count. The rearrangement uses TRBV14 and TRBJ2-1, with D unclear. The CDR3 spans 16 residues. Per the germline V gene, CDR1 is SGHDN and CDR2 is FVKESK. Trimming stripped 1 base from V and 3 bases from J, with 13 bases between. CDR3 in DNA: TGTGCCAGCAGCCAAGGTGGAATTGGTCGCTACAATGAGCAGTTCTTC. Translation gives CASSQGGIGRYNEQFF.

The gene calls are TRBV20-1 and TRBJ2-5, with D perhaps TRBD1 (6 bases). The CDR3 covers 11 residues. Germline CDR1 reads DFQATT; CDR2 reads SNEGSKA (reference sequence). Trimming removed 5 bases at V and 5 bases at J, with 9 bases between. The CDR3 loop reads CSAERGETQYF. The DNA of the CDR3 is TGCAGTGCTGAGAGGGGGGAGACCCAGTACTTC.

This chain uses TRBV5-1 with TRBJ2-2, with 7 bases matching TRBD1. Germline CDR1 SGHRS, CDR2 YFSETQ. V dropped 2 bases and J dropped 3; count of bases not matched to a gene: 4. The CDR3 covers 15 residues. The CDR3 bases are TGCGCCAGCAGCTTAGGGGGCGCCGACACCGGGGAGCTGTTTTTT. Its translation: CASSLGGADTGELFF. The complete variable domain, with remaining parts taken from reference TRBV5-1 and TRBJ2-2, reads KAGVTQTPRYLIKTRGQQVTLSCSPISGHRSVSWYQQTPGQGLQFLFEYFSETQRNKGNFPGRFSGRQFSNSRSEMNVSTLELGDSALYLCASSLGGADTGELFFGEGSRLTVL.

This chain joins TRBV20-1 and TRBJ1-1; 7 positions agree with TRBD1. This CDR3 is built from 15 residues. The J segment lost 5 bases and the V segment lost 5 bases, leaving 14 bases of the junction unmatched. CDR1 and CDR2 from the germline V gene are DFQATT and SNEGSKA (reference sequence). For the CDR3, the DNA is TGCAGTGCTTTACCCAGGGGGGGCCTGCAAACTGAAGCTTTCTTT. This translates into CSALPRGGLQTEAFF.

The V and J genes are TRBV3-1 and TRBJ2-7; 8 bases map to TRBD2. The CDR3 consists of 14 residues. V trimming: 4 bases; J trimming: 5 bases; junction bases outside the gene matches: 7. Germline loops: CDR1 LGHDT, CDR2 YNNKEL (reference sequence). The CDR3 here is CASSLGTSGHEQYF. DNA of the CDR3: TGTGCCAGCAGCCTAGGGACTAGTGGTCACGAGCAGTACTTC.

This rearrangement joins TRBV6-5 to TRBJ2-3, with TRBD2 identical over 10 bases. The V and J ends lost 4 bases and 3 bases, in that order; junction bases with no gene match: 7. The CDR3 totals 16 residues. Per germline, CDR1 MNHEY and CDR2 SVGAGI. CDR3 bases: TGTGCCAGCAGTTCCTCCGGGACTAGCGTTACAGATACGCAGTATTTT. It encodes CASSSSGTSVTDTQYF.

This clonotype was recorded a few times. The chain is built from TRBV5-1 and TRBJ2-7, with unresolved D. Trimming took off 0 bases at V and 5 bases at J, with 12 bases between the two ends. This CDR3 is 14 amino acids long. The V gene's germline CDR1 is SGHRS and CDR2 YFSETQ. DNA for the CDR3: TGCGCCAGCAGCTTGGAAAGTTCAACCCACGAGCAGTACTTC. Protein: CASSLESSTHEQYF.

The J gene is TRBJ2-1, the V gene TRBV7-2; 13 bases fit TRBD2. CDR3 size: 16 residues. V lost 1 base to trimming and J lost 8 bases; unmatched junction nucleotides: 5. CDR1 SGHTA and CDR2 FQGNSA come from the germline V gene. The CDR3 here is CASSLGLAGGGDEQFF. In DNA, the CDR3 is TGTGCCAGCAGCTTAGGACTAGCGGGAGGCGGGGATGAGCAGTTCTTC.

This clonotype was detected only a few times. The gene calls are TRBV6-6 and TRBJ2-7; D is possibly TRBD2 (5 bases). The J call is uncertain, as TRBJ2-5 better fits the DNA end. Germline V CDR1 and CDR2: MNHNY, SVGAGI (reference sequence). The CDR3 is made up of 16 amino acids. In DNA form, the CDR3 reads TGTGCCAGCAGTTACTTTTCCCCGGGATGGGGAGAGACCCAGTACTTC. It translates to CASSYFSPGWGETQYF.

The chain uses TRBV20-1 and TRBJ2-3; 11 bases are shared with TRBD2. V lost 0 bases and J lost 2; bases outside the gene matches: 4. Germline V gene lookup returns CDR1 DFQATT and CDR2 SNEGSKA (reference sequence). This CDR3 comprises 16 residues. As DNA, the CDR3 is TGCAGTGCTAGAGATAGACTAGCGGGAAACACAGATACGCAGTATTTT. Protein product: CSARDRLAGNTDTQYF.

The chain employs TRBV20-1 and TRBJ1-1; D is uncertain. The V end was cut by 0 bases, the J end by 3 bases, with 8 bases between. CDR1 and CDR2 (germline): DFQATT, SNEGSKA (reference sequence). This CDR3 has 13 residues. CDR3 nucleotides: TGCAGTGCTAGAGACTATTCGGACACTGAAGCTTTCTTT. Its translation is CSARDYSDTEAFF.

J is TRBJ2-1 and V is TRBV5-1; TRBD2 matches 7 bases. The germline V gene has CDR1 SGHRS and CDR2 YFSETQ. With 7 bases clipped from V and 6 bases from J, the junction kept 13 bases outside the gene matches. The CDR3 is 15 residues long. The CDR3 nucleotides are TGCGCCAGCCGGGAGGCGGGAGATACTACCAATGAGCAGTTCTTC. Translated: CASREAGDTTNEQFF.

This rearrangement joins TRBV5-5 to TRBJ1-1; 9 nucleotides match TRBD1. V shed 3 bases and J 1 base; nucleotides not matched to a gene: 4. The CDR3 covers 15 residues. CDR1 is SGHKS and CDR2 is YYEKEE in the germline V gene (reference sequence). As DNA, the CDR3 is TGTGCCAGCAGCTGGACAGGGGAGGGGAACACTGAAGCTTTCTTT. Translated: CASSWTGEGNTEAFF.

This chain uses TRBV9 with TRBJ2-7, with a weak D call TRBD2 (6 bases). Germline values: CDR1 SGDLS, CDR2 YYNGEE. The CDR3 contains 16 residues. The V end lost 2 bases, the J end lost 7 bases, and 22 bases lay between the germline ends. The CDR3 sequence: CASSVSYKAGNNEQYF. The CDR3 DNA reads as TGTGCCAGCAGCGTGTCCTACAAAGCGGGTAACAATGAGCAGTACTTC.

The chain has TRBV29-1 and TRBJ1-1; the match to TRBD1 covers 8 bases. Germline V gene lookup returns CDR1 SQVTM and CDR2 ANQGSEA. The V and J ends lost 6 bases and 7 bases, in that order; junction bases with no gene match: 1. The CDR3 is 10 residues long. CDR3 coding DNA: TGCAGCGTAGGACAGGGTGAAGCTTTCTTT. This gives the protein CSVGQGEAFF.

This chain links TRBV20-1 with TRBJ1-4, with D tentatively TRBD1 (5 bases). The CDR3 has 13 amino acids. Germline V CDR1 and CDR2: DFQATT, SNEGSKA (reference sequence). Between the trimmed V and J ends, which lost 3 bases and 8 bases, there was a span of 13 bases. CDR3 bases: TGCAGTGCTAGGGGACCAAATAACGAAAAACTGTTTTTT. Protein product: CSARGPNNEKLFF.

This clonotype has a count of ten or more. The CDR3, as DNA: TGCGCCAGCAGTGATGACAGGCTGGGCATTCAGTACTTC. This codes for CASSDDRLGIQYF. The chain couples TRBV10-1 to TRBJ2-4; D might be TRBD1 (6 bases). Germline CDR1 and CDR2: WNHNN and SYGVQD (reference sequence). The V end was cut by 3 bases, the J end by 9 bases, with 12 bases between. This CDR3 is built from 13 residues.

The V gene is TRBV5-6, the J gene TRBJ2-5; D might be TRBD1 or TRBD2, each matching 5 bases. Trimming stripped 3 bases from V and 4 bases from J, with 13 bases between. Per germline, CDR1 SGHDT and CDR2 YYEEEE. This CDR3 is built from 14 residues. CDR3 in amino acids: CASSWDQSGETQYF. DNA for the CDR3: TGTGCCAGCAGCTGGGACCAAAGCGGAGAGACCCAGTACTTC.